The 2 T cell receptor beta chains below come from one sample, sequenced in a study of patients and donors after allogeneic stem cell transplantation. TCRdb passed the RT-PCR reads through MiXCR, listing each CDR3 protein once. Of about 160,000 distinct CDR3 sequences listed, more than 20% are singletons. The sample taken for sequencing was blood, either unsorted or a sorted T cell fraction (not recorded which). These receptors came from a human donor who was either an allogeneic HSCT recipient or a stem cell or donor lymphocyte infusion donor (not recorded which). It is not recorded whose cells these are; they may come from a transplant donor.

The chain is built from TRBV12-3 or TRBV12-4 and TRBJ1-5; D not resolved. Trimming shortened V by 3 bases and J by 4 bases, and 13 bases separated the two germline ends. The CDR3 loop spans 15 amino acids. The CDR3 sequence: CASSFIGFYNQPQHF. CDR3 in DNA: TGTGCCAGCAGTTTCATCGGTTTTTATAATCAGCCCCAGCATTTT.

The table lists this clonotype with a few counts. The chain employs TRBV25-1 and TRBJ2-7; D gene ambiguous. Germline V gene sequence: CDR1 MGHDK, CDR2 SYGVNS. The CDR3 sequence is 11 residues long. Trimming shortened V by 1 base and J by 7 bases, and 5 bases separated the two germline ends. CDR3 coding DNA: TGTGCCAGCAGTGAATGGGATGAGCAGTACTTC. Protein: CASSEWDEQYF.